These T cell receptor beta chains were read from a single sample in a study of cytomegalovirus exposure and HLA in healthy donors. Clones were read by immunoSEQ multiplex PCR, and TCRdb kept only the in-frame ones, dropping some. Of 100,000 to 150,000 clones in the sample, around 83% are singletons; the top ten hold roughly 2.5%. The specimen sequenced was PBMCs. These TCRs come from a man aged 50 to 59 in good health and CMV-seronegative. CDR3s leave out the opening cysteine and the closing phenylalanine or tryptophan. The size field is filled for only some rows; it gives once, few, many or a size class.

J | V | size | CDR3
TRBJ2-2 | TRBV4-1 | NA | ASSQARMQGAYGELF
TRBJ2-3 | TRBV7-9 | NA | ASSLGGSPTDTQY
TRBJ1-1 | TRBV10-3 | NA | AISEEGTEAF
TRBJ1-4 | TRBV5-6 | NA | ASSRQGRNEKLF
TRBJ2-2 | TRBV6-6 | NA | ASLQGVGELF
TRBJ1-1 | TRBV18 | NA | ASSLGTLNTEAF
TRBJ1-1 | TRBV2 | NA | ASSGEGYTEAF
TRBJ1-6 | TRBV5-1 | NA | ASTTTGESPLH
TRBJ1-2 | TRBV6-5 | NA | ASSTQPGQGEGYT
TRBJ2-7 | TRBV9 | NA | ASTTGGGGGEQY
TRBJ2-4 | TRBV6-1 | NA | ASSESTGLNIQY
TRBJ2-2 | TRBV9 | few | ASSQDRGPGELF
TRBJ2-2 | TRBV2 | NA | ASSVEGNTGELF
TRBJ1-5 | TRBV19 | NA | ASSIDSRRGNQPQH
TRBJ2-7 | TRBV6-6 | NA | ASTNGAGSYEQY
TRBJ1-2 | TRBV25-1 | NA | ASRTDYGYT
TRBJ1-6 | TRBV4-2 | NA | ASSTGDSPLH
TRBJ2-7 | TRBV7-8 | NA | ASSSGAVALYEQY
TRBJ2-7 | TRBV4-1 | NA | ASSLTGALYEQY
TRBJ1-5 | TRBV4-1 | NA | ASSQVRSGYQPQH
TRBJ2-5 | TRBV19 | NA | ASSITGYAETQY
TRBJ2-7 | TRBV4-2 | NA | ASSLWRPDRWGSYEQY
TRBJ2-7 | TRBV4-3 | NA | ASSQDLRRGGRAYEQY
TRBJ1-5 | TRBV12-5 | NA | ASGLGTPGIDSNQPQH
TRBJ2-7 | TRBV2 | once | ASRDTLYEQY
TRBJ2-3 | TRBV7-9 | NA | ASSLDRTSGATDTQY
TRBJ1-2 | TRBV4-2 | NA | ASSQQTGQGHGYT
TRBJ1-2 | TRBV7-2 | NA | ASSLTDSKFYGYT
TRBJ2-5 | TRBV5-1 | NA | ASSVDQGKVTQY
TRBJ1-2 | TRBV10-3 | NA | AISDRGSDGYT